The T cell receptor (beta chain) described here comes from a study of Ad26.COV2.S vaccination and SARS-CoV-2 variants. Findings of the study overall: Comparable non-spike TCR breadth was observed in vaccine and placebo recipients. It was reported that spike-specific CD8+ and CD4+ T cell responses were substantially broad after vaccination.

Clones were sequenced by immunoSEQ multiplex PCR, and TCRdb holds only the in-frame ones, with some missing. The table lists under 300,000 clones, around 85% of them singletons, with just under 3% in the top ten. A remark on this clone: Its antigen is unidentified.

In germline, CDR1 is SGHRS, CDR2 YFSETQ. The CDR3 contains 16 residues. Trimming removed 3 bases from V and 1 base from J; junction bases left unmatched: 9. Treatment: over 15 received Ad26.COV2.S at low or high dose, single or two shots; five or six received placebo; per-sample allocation not given. Sampling occurred on day 63 after the first vaccine or placebo injection. Source: peripheral blood, taken in a trial of Ad26.COV2.S vaccine versus placebo. The rearrangement links TRBV5-1 to TRBJ2-5, with 7 bases that match TRBD1. This receptor was identified in a person aged 18-60 years who received the Ad26.COV2.S COVID-19 vaccine or a placebo. The DNA for the CDR3 is TGCGCCAGCAGCTCTACTCCGGGACAGCTCCAAGAGACCCAGTACTTC. Its protein is CASSSTPGQLQETQYF.